This T cell receptor (beta chain) originates from a study of blood T cell repertoires in COVID-19. Across the whole study: Sample material is recorded as cDNA or gDNA derived from T cells, B-cell-depleted T cells, or PBMCs.

In the original analysis: It was from reference gene primer amplification that nucleated cell counts were estimated. Sequencing was performed with immunoSEQ multiplex PCR; in TCRdb, only in-frame clones are kept and a portion is missing. The V and J calls and clone size come from that table; D and trimming were worked out from the DNA. The table includes under 300,000 clones, approximately 86% detected once. Across about 22 US areas, participants ranged in age from 18 to 89 years. Each participant's cohort was designated according to participant-reported clinical history. The clonotype was recovered from a woman aged 25 to 45 with acute COVID-19. The specimen sequenced was PBMCs or T cells enriched from blood (not recorded which).

The CDR3 loop reads CASTKPGQGNSPLHF. The CDR3 nucleotides read TGTGCCAGCACAAAACCGGGACAGGGCAATTCACCCCTCCACTTT. V gene TRBV28 combines with J gene TRBJ1-6; 9 nucleotides agree with TRBD1. Germline trimming cut 7 bases from V and 7 bases from J; bases unmatched to any gene: 8. Per the germline V gene, CDR1 is MDHEN and CDR2 is SYDVKM. This CDR3 comprises 15 residues. The variable domain in full, with the rest retrieved from reference TRBV28 and TRBJ1-6, is DVKVTQSSRYLVKRTGEKVFLECVQDMDHENMFWYRQDPGLGLRLIYFSYDVKMKEKGDIPEGYSVSREKKERFSLILESASTNQTSMYLCASTKPGQGNSPLHFGNGTRLTVT.